Below are 8 T cell receptor beta chains sequenced from a single sample in a study of cytomegalovirus exposure and HLA in healthy donors. Clones were read by immunoSEQ multiplex PCR, and TCRdb kept only the in-frame ones, dropping some. The data show 120,000 to 150,000 clones, about nine tenths seen once. Specimen: PBMCs. All receptors come from a man younger than 35 in good health and CMV-seropositive.

This chain connects TRBV7-2 to TRBJ1-2; 9 nucleotides align to TRBD1. The CDR3 runs to 15 residues. Per germline, CDR1 SGHTA and CDR2 FQGNSA. Trimming at V came to 1 base and at J to 5 bases, leaving 5 bases not matched to a gene. The chain's CDR3 is CASSLDGTGIYGYTF. In DNA, the CDR3 is TGTGCCAGCAGCTTAGACGGGACAGGGATATATGGCTACACCTTC.

This chain connects TRBV4-1 to TRBJ2-1; D is ambiguous. The CDR3 is 14 residues long. Germline lookup yields CDR1 MGHRA and CDR2 YSYEKL. Trimming removed 1 base at V and 4 bases at J, with 8 bases between. Here the CDR3 reads CASSQVTLYNEQFF. DNA of the CDR3: TGCGCCAGCAGCCAAGTGACTCTTTACAATGAGCAGTTCTTC.

The V and J genes are TRBV19 and TRBJ1-5, with unresolved D. CDR3 size: 12 residues. V lost 5 bases, J lost 4 bases, and 6 bases lay in between. Germline CDR1 is LNHDA and CDR2 is SQIVND (reference sequence). The CDR3 sequence: CASSVLNQPQHF. The CDR3, as DNA: TGTGCCAGTAGTGTACTAAATCAGCCCCAGCATTTT. The variable domain in full, with the rest retrieved from reference TRBV19 and TRBJ1-5, is DGGITQSPKYLFRKEGQNVTLSCEQNLNHDAMYWYRQDPGQGLRLIYYSQIVNDFQKGDIAEGYSVSREKKESFPLTVTSAQKNPTAFYLCASSVLNQPQHFGDGTRLSIL.

The V gene is TRBV6-1, the J gene TRBJ2-5, with 11 bases lining up with TRBD2. The CDR3 runs to 14 residues. Germline CDR1 and CDR2: MNHNS and SASEGT. Trimming cost V 6 bases and J 5 bases; bases outside gene matches: 5. CDR3 coding DNA: TGTGCCAGCAGCCTTAGCGGGGGGGCCGAGACCCAGTACTTC. Its protein is CASSLSGGAETQYF.

The chain uses TRBV2 and TRBJ1-1; D not resolved. The germline V gene encodes CDR1 SNHLY and CDR2 FYNNEI. The CDR3 is 13 residues long. Trimming removed 8 bases from V and 0 bases from J, with 10 bases in between. The CDR3 loop reads CASLKEMNTEAFF. The DNA for the CDR3 is TGTGCCAGCCTAAAAGAGATGAACACTGAAGCTTTCTTT.

This chain uses TRBV12-5 with TRBJ2-5; 10 bases are shared with TRBD2. J was trimmed by 5 bases and V by 4 bases; bases with no gene match: 1. CDR1 is LGHNT, CDR2 FRNRAP, per germline. This CDR3 has 13 residues. CDR3 loop: CASGSSGGETQYF. The CDR3 DNA is TGTGCTAGTGGTTCTAGCGGGGGTGAGACCCAGTACTTC.

This clone showed up just once. The V call is TRBV29-1, the J call TRBJ2-1, with TRBD2 identical over 8 bases. CDR3 length: 15 amino acids. CDR1 is SQVTM, CDR2 ANQGSEA, per germline. The V segment lost 0 bases and the J segment 7 bases; nucleotides outside the gene matches: 8. The DNA for the CDR3 is TGCAGCGTTGAAGATCACGGGGGGGCAGGGAATGAGCAGTTCTTC. As protein: CSVEDHGGAGNEQFF.

V gene TRBV5-1 combines with J gene TRBJ2-2, with D perhaps matching TRBD2 (5 bases). The CDR3 totals 19 residues. The germline gives CDR1 SGHRS, CDR2 YFSETQ. Deletions cut 0 bases from V and 2 bases from J, with 20 bases between. The CDR3 loop reads CASSLASLFGLYNTGELFF. Here the CDR3 DNA reads TGCGCCAGCAGCTTGGCCAGTTTATTCGGACTCTATAACACCGGGGAGCTGTTTTTT.